A single sample gave rise to the 17 T cell receptor beta chains below, sequenced in a study of graft-versus-host responses after intestinal transplantation. Profiling relied on immunoSEQ multiplex PCR, and the TCRdb table lists in-frame clones only, not all of them. The sample carries about 88,000 clones, 94% recorded once. For these TCRs, the target antigens are not known. Material: unstimulated CD4+ T cells sorted from spleen or lymph node cells, obtained before transplant. The receptors originated from a human donor who was the organ donor for an intestinal transplant.

The V and J genes are TRBV27 and TRBJ2-5, with D maybe TRBD2 (5 bases). Looked up from germline, CDR1 is MNHEY and CDR2 is SMNVEV (reference sequence). V lost 0 bases and J lost 5, with 13 bases in between. This CDR3 region has 15 residues. The CDR3 region has the DNA TGTGCCAGCAGTTTATCAGAAGAGGGATGGGAGACCCAGTACTTC. As protein: CASSLSEEGWETQYF.

The chain employs TRBV5-6 and TRBJ1-2, with a possible D match to TRBD1 (5 bases). V dropped 2 bases and J dropped 5 bases, with 13 bases sitting between them. The CDR3 spans 14 residues. From germline, CDR1 is SGHDT and CDR2 YYEEEE. In nucleotides, the CDR3 is TGTGCCAGCAGCTTCTCGGTGGGGGGGTATGGCTACACCTTC. Translating it yields CASSFSVGGYGYTF.

The chain recombines TRBV5-4 with TRBJ1-2; D possibly corresponds to TRBD1 (5 bases). V was pared by 4 bases and J by 2 bases, with 12 bases between. The CDR3 covers 14 residues. CDR1 SGHNT and CDR2 YYREEE come from the germline V gene (reference sequence). CDR3 DNA sequence: TGTGCCAGCAGCCGGGACGAACTAAACTATGGCTACACCTTC. It translates to CASSRDELNYGYTF. The full variable domain, in which reference TRBV5-4 and TRBJ1-2 provide the parts outside the CDR3, is ETGVTQSPTHLIKTRGQQVTLRCSSQSGHNTVSWYQQALGQGPQFIFQYYREEENGRGNFPPRFSGLQFPNYSSELNVNALELDDSALYLCASSRDELNYGYTFGSGTRLTVV.

This CDR3 is CASSPGMGNQPQHF. Written as DNA, the CDR3 is TGTGCCAGCTCACCAGGGATGGGCAATCAGCCCCAGCATTTT. The chain uses TRBV18 and TRBJ1-5; D call uncertain. The ends were cut back, 2 bases at V and 2 bases at J, with 7 bases in the middle. The CDR3 loop spans 14 amino acids. Germline V CDR1 and CDR2: KGHSH, LQKENI.

The chain uses TRBV9 and TRBJ1-2, with a tentative D call TRBD1 (6 bases). Per the germline V gene, CDR1 is SGDLS and CDR2 is YYNGEE. V lost 0 bases and J lost 2, with 11 bases in between. CDR3 size: 15 residues. The CDR3 nucleotides read TGTGCCAGCAGCGTAGCAGGGGCAACAAACTATGGCTACACCTTC. Translated, it gives CASSVAGATNYGYTF.

The J gene is TRBJ2-1, the V gene TRBV18; D remains unclear. CDR1 and CDR2 (germline): KGHSH, LQKENI. The length of the CDR3 is 15 residues. The V end was cut by 2 bases, the J end by 4 bases, with 12 bases between. CDR3 in DNA: TGTGCCAGCTCACCATTGGCTCCCGGGTACAATGAGCAGTTCTTC. Translating gives CASSPLAPGYNEQFF.

The genes are TRBV7-2 and TRBJ2-3; TRBD2 matches at 12 bases. Germline V gene lookup returns CDR1 SGHTA and CDR2 FQGNSA. This CDR3 has 17 residues. V gave up 4 bases and J gave up 8 bases; unmatched junction bases: 13. CDR3 in amino acids: CASSSSRASGGAGTQYF. The CDR3 region has the DNA TGTGCCAGCAGCTCCTCAAGGGCTAGCGGGGGGGCGGGTACGCAGTATTTT.

The chain combines TRBV28 with TRBJ2-7; TRBD1 agrees at 8 bases. The CDR3 contains 15 residues. The germline CDR1 and CDR2 sequences are MDHEN and SYDVKM. Losses at the gene ends were 2 bases for V and 3 bases for J; bases not matched to a gene: 6. The CDR3 region is CASSLDRDRNYEQYF. The CDR3 region has the DNA TGTGCCAGCAGTTTAGATAGGGACAGGAACTACGAGCAGTACTTC.

DNA of the CDR3: TGTGCCAGCAGCTTGGTGGACAGGGGATTTCTCGGTAGAGATACGCAGTATTTT. Residues: CASSLVDRGFLGRDTQYF. The chain has TRBV5-4 and TRBJ2-3, with TRBD1 matching 9 bases. Germline assignment: CDR1 SGHNT and CDR2 YYREEE (reference sequence). Unmatched junction bases numbered 13, after V lost 0 bases and J lost 5 bases. This CDR3 is built from 18 residues.

The V call is TRBV27, the J call TRBJ1-3; 8 bases match TRBD1. The V and J ends lost 5 bases and 4 bases, in that order; junction bases with no gene match: 10. This CDR3 is 16 amino acids long. Germline-derived CDR1 and CDR2 are MNHEY and SMNVEV (reference sequence). CDR3 protein: CASSKHRGSFGNTIYF. In nucleotides, the CDR3 is TGTGCCAGCAGTAAGCACAGGGGGAGTTTCGGAAACACCATATATTTT.

The gene calls are TRBV4-3 and TRBJ1-2; possible D gene TRBD1, 5 bases. This CDR3 comprises 14 residues. Germline CDR1 reads LGHNA; CDR2 reads YSLEER. V was shortened by 2 bases and J by 1 base, with 8 bases between the two germline ends. CDR3 in amino acids: CASSQWQGNYGYTF. In DNA, the CDR3 is TGCGCCAGCAGCCAATGGCAGGGTAACTATGGCTACACCTTC.

This chain uses TRBV11-2 with TRBJ2-3, with no clear D. Germline CDR1 SGHAT, CDR2 FQNNGV. The CDR3 length is 11 residues. The V and J ends lost 3 bases and 6 bases respectively, with 4 bases between them. The CDR3 DNA reads as TGTGCCAGCAGCTTTGCCGATACGCAGTATTTT. Protein sequence: CASSFADTQYF. The whole variable domain, remainder taken from reference TRBV11-2 and TRBJ2-3, is EAGVAQSPRYKIIEKRQSVAFWCNPISGHATLYWYQQILGQGPKLLIQFQNNGVVDDSQLPKDRFSAERLKGVDSTLKIQPAKLEDSAVYLCASSFADTQYFGPGTRLTVL.

A single count supports this clone. The chain recombines TRBV5-1 with TRBJ2-7; D possibly corresponds to TRBD1 (5 bases). Germline CDR1 SGHRS, CDR2 YFSETQ. This CDR3 is 14 amino acids long. The germline V and J ends were trimmed by 0 bases and 0 bases, with 7 bases remaining between them. CDR3 protein: CASSLDRSSYEQYF. In DNA, the CDR3 is TGCGCCAGCAGCTTGGACAGGAGCTCCTACGAGCAGTACTTC.

The chain combines TRBV25-1 with TRBJ1-1; D unresolved. With 1 base removed from V and 3 bases from J, the gap between germline ends came to 9 bases. CDR1 and CDR2 from the germline V gene are MGHDK and SYGVNS. The CDR3 has 14 amino acids. The CDR3 sequence is CASSEFGVYTEAFF. CDR3 sequence (DNA): TGTGCCAGCAGTGAATTTGGGGTGTACACTGAAGCTTTCTTT.

This chain uses TRBV30 with TRBJ1-4; 10 nucleotides match TRBD1. CDR1 GTSNPN and CDR2 SVGIG come from the germline V gene (reference sequence). The CDR3 is 13 residues long. V lost 5 bases, J lost 7 bases, and 4 bases stayed unmatched. Here the CDR3 reads CAWGTGDREKLFF. In nucleotides, the CDR3 is TGTGCCTGGGGGACAGGGGATCGTGAAAAACTGTTTTTT.

This clone was seen just once. The chain combines TRBV4-1 with TRBJ1-1, with unresolved D. The V gene's germline CDR1 is MGHRA and CDR2 YSYEKL. The CDR3 sequence is 16 residues long. V gave up 5 bases and J gave up 0 bases, with 16 bases separating them. The CDR3 loop is CASSNGNRAVNTEAFF. The DNA for the CDR3 is TGCGCCAGCAGCAACGGCAACCGGGCGGTGAACACTGAAGCTTTCTTT.

The chain carries TRBV27 and TRBJ1-6; TRBD1 might be the D (6 bases). The CDR3 loop spans 15 amino acids. Germline V gene lookup returns CDR1 MNHEY and CDR2 SMNVEV (reference sequence). Between the trimmed V and J ends, which lost 3 bases and 10 bases, there was a span of 16 bases. CDR3 sequence: CASSFDTTGFSPLHF. DNA of the CDR3: TGTGCCAGCAGTTTCGATACGACAGGATTCTCACCCCTCCACTTT.